This entry lists 21 T cell receptor beta chains sequenced from one sample in a study of blood T cell repertoires in COVID-19 (dated by TCRdb to the early 2020s). The protocol used for the library was the immunoSEQ multiplex PCR assay. Imported from immuneACCESS, the table was reduced by TCRdb to in-frame sequences with V and J called. These copies leave out some clones; in studies compared against another copy, an unresolved V gene accounts for under half, and the cause of the remainder is not known. Here the sample has about 300,000 clones; 70% to 90% occur a single time. Jointly, the top ten make up approximately 1.8% of the sample. The sequenced sample consisted of peripheral blood. The source of these receptors is a woman under 40 with COVID-19, enrolled during active disease.

The CDR3 DNA follows: TGTGCCAGCTCACAAAATCCGGGACAGGGACCTAATGAAAAACTGTTTTTT. It is translated as CASSQNPGQGPNEKLFF. The rearrangement uses TRBV18 and TRBJ1-4; TRBD1 aligns across 9 bases. This CDR3 contains 17 residues. The J segment lost 3 bases and the V segment lost 4 bases, leaving 9 bases of the junction unmatched. The germline V gene has CDR1 KGHSH and CDR2 LQKENI. Looking up the rest from reference TRBV18 and TRBJ1-4 gives the full variable domain: NAGVMQNPRHLVRRRGQEARLRCSPMKGHSHVYWYRQLPEEGLKFMVYLQKENIIDESGMPKERFSAEFPKEGPSILRIQQVVRGDSAAYFCASSQNPGQGPNEKLFFGSGTQLSVL.

This clone was seen only a few times. This chain joins TRBV27 and TRBJ1-1; 9 bases map to TRBD1. Per the germline V gene, CDR1 is MNHEY and CDR2 is SMNVEV (reference sequence). J was trimmed by 0 bases and V by 5 bases; bases with no gene match: 13. The CDR3 loop spans 18 amino acids. For the CDR3, the DNA is TGTGCCAGCAGTCCACCCCCGTGGGACAGGGTCATGAACACTGAAGCTTTCTTT. The encoded protein is CASSPPPWDRVMNTEAFF.

The chain is built from TRBV29-1 and TRBJ2-5; TRBD2 matches 9 bases. Trimming cost V 4 bases and J 1 base; bases outside gene matches: 4. CDR3 length: 14 amino acids. Germline CDR1 reads SQVTM; CDR2 reads ANQGSEA. The CDR3 DNA follows: TGCAGCGTTGCGGCTAGCGGGGTCCAAGAGACCCAGTACTTC. It translates to CSVAASGVQETQYF.

The chain's CDR3 is CAWSSPGTGIYGYTF. Here the CDR3 DNA reads TGTGCCTGGAGTAGTCCCGGGACAGGGATCTATGGCTACACCTTC. The chain couples TRBV30 to TRBJ1-2; the match to TRBD1 covers 9 bases. V lost 2 bases, J lost 4 bases, and 8 bases stayed unmatched. CDR3 length equals 15 residues. CDR1 is GTSNPN, CDR2 SVGIG, per germline (reference sequence).

This clone was seen more than once but under ten times. The identical CDR3 is also encoded by other nucleotide sequences in the sample. The chain uses TRBV6-5 and TRBJ1-3; no definite D call. CDR3 length equals 15 residues. Trimming left V 0 bases short and J 0 bases short, with 6 bases between. Germline V lookup: CDR1 MNHEY, CDR2 SVGAGI. CDR3 amino acids: CASSYSGSSGNTIYF. The CDR3 DNA follows: TGTGCCAGCAGTTACTCGGGGAGCTCTGGAAACACCATATATTTT.

The chain carries TRBV28 and TRBJ2-2, with 11 bases fitting TRBD1. The J segment lost 5 bases and the V segment lost 5 bases, leaving 1 base of the junction unmatched. From germline, CDR1 is MDHEN and CDR2 SYDVKM. The CDR3 totals 14 residues. The chain's CDR3 is CASSGTGGTGELFF. Written as DNA, the CDR3 is TGTGCCAGCAGTGGGACAGGGGGGACCGGGGAGCTGTTTTTT.

The chain joins TRBV7-9 to TRBJ1-5; D is undetermined. V was clipped by 1 base and J by 1 base, with 8 bases between them. The CDR3 is made up of 15 amino acids. Germline assignment: CDR1 SEHNR and CDR2 FQNEAQ (reference sequence). The CDR3 sequence: CASSLEGGSNQPQHF. Here the CDR3 DNA reads TGTGCCAGCAGCTTAGAAGGAGGGAGCAATCAGCCCCAGCATTTT.

The CDR3 loop reads CSVFNRDRVGSPLHF. CDR3 DNA: TGCAGCGTTTTTAACCGAGACAGGGTGGGATCACCCCTCCACTTT. This chain connects TRBV29-1 to TRBJ1-6; 7 bases align to TRBD1. This CDR3 contains 15 residues. Germline V lookup: CDR1 SQVTM, CDR2 ANQGSEA. Trimming at V came to 5 bases and at J to 10 bases, leaving 14 bases not matched to a gene.

The genes are TRBV2 and TRBJ1-5; 8 bases agree with TRBD1. V dropped 6 bases and J dropped 9; count of bases not matched to a gene: 7. The CDR3 has 13 residues. Germline V gives CDR1 SNHLY, CDR2 FYNNEI. CDR3 sequence: CASRDRVFRPQHF. DNA of the CDR3: TGTGCCAGCAGGGACAGGGTGTTTCGGCCCCAGCATTTT.

This clone came up once. This sample includes further DNA sequences coding for the same CDR3. The genes are TRBV27 and TRBJ1-6; D perhaps matches TRBD1 (5 bases). The CDR3 spans 13 residues. The ends were cut back, 3 bases at V and 7 bases at J, with 7 bases in the middle. CDR1 and CDR2 from the germline V gene are MNHEY and SMNVEV (reference sequence). The CDR3 region is CASSLGGNSPLHF. CDR3 DNA: TGTGCCAGCAGTTTGGGGGGGAATTCACCCCTCCACTTT.

The genes are TRBV6-5 and TRBJ1-1; the D is unclear. The CDR3 sequence is 15 residues long. The germline CDR1 and CDR2 sequences are MNHEY and SVGAGI. The V end lost 5 bases, the J end lost 1 base, and 14 bases lay between the germline ends. The chain's CDR3 is CASSRGSMRNTEAFF. The CDR3 bases are TGTGCCAGCAGTCGGGGTTCAATGAGGAACACTGAAGCTTTCTTT.

The chain joins TRBV10-2 to TRBJ1-1; 7 bases are shared with TRBD1. Germline lookup yields CDR1 WSHSY and CDR2 SAAADI. Unmatched junction bases numbered 6, after V lost 4 bases and J lost 1 base. The CDR3 spans 15 residues. CDR3 nucleotides: TGCGCCAGCAGTGTGGGACAGCAAAGGAACACTGAAGCTTTCTTT. This sequence encodes CASSVGQQRNTEAFF.

V gene TRBV6-5 combines with J gene TRBJ1-6; 7 positions match TRBD1. The V gene end was trimmed by 8 bases and the J gene end by 14 bases; junction bases not matched to a gene: 12. This CDR3 comprises 13 residues. Germline V gives CDR1 MNHEY, CDR2 SVGAGI. The CDR3 DNA is TGTGCCAGCGCCAGGAGGACAGGCTTATCCCTCCACTTT. Residues: CASARRTGLSLHF.

V gene TRBV11-2 combines with J gene TRBJ1-1; D gene uncertain. The germline V gene encodes CDR1 SGHAT and CDR2 FQNNGV. V lost 1 base and J 0 bases, leaving 3 bases between the germline ends. This CDR3 region has 13 residues. DNA of the CDR3: TGTGCCAGCAGCTTAGGCGTGAACACTGAAGCTTTCTTT. This sequence encodes CASSLGVNTEAFF.

The chain has TRBV13 and TRBJ1-1, with TRBD1 as a possible D gene (6 bases). The CDR3 consists of 16 residues. Deletions cut 0 bases from V and 4 bases from J, with 15 bases between. Germline CDR1 is PRHDT and CDR2 is FYEKMQ (reference sequence). CDR3 region: CASSLGLQGFGTEAFF. CDR3 sequence (DNA): TGTGCCAGCAGCTTAGGCTTACAGGGTTTCGGCACTGAAGCTTTCTTT.

The chain is built from TRBV7-9 and TRBJ2-2, with D perhaps TRBD1 (6 bases). Germline V gene sequence: CDR1 SEHNR, CDR2 FQNEAQ (reference sequence). This CDR3 comprises 16 residues. With 7 bases removed from V and 4 bases from J, the gap between germline ends came to 19 bases. CDR3 sequence (DNA): TGTGCCAGCACATTACGAAGGGCAGGGGCCACCGGGGAGCTGTTTTTT. Translated: CASTLRRAGATGELFF.

The gene calls are TRBV6-6 and TRBJ1-5; D may be TRBD1 (5 bases). Trimming took off 0 bases at V and 9 bases at J, with 15 bases between the two ends. Germline-derived CDR1 and CDR2 are MNHNY and SVGAGI (reference sequence). The CDR3 runs 15 residues. The CDR3 nucleotides are TGTGCCAGCAGTTACTCGGACACCATGGGTCGGCCCCAGCATTTT. It is translated as CASSYSDTMGRPQHF.

CDR3 residues: CASSTRGLDGYTF. As DNA, the CDR3 is TGTGCCAGTAGTACCAGGGGGCTCGATGGCTACACCTTC. The chain joins TRBV19 to TRBJ1-2; 8 nucleotides agree with TRBD1. The CDR3 covers 13 residues. Trimming took 4 bases from V and 6 from J; bases not matched to a gene: 4. CDR1 LNHDA and CDR2 SQIVND come from the germline V gene (reference sequence).

The V call is TRBV28, the J call TRBJ1-1; tentative D call: TRBD1 (5 bases). Trimming shortened V by 5 bases and J by 1 base, and 23 bases separated the two germline ends. The germline CDR1 and CDR2 sequences are MDHEN and SYDVKM. The CDR3 covers 18 residues. The CDR3 DNA reads as TGTGCCAGCAGTATATACTTCACCATGGGAGGGGAGAACACTGAAGCTTTCTTT. Its translation: CASSIYFTMGGENTEAFF. Combining the CDR3 with reference TRBV28 and TRBJ1-1 gives the whole variable domain DVKVTQSSRYLVKRTGEKVFLECVQDMDHENMFWYRQDPGLGLRLIYFSYDVKMKEKGDIPEGYSVSREKKERFSLILESASTNQTSMYLCASSIYFTMGGENTEAFFGQGTRLTVV.

This rearrangement joins TRBV9 to TRBJ2-1; a weak D match, TRBD2 (5 bases). Germline lookup yields CDR1 SGDLS and CDR2 YYNGEE. V was clipped by 0 bases and J by 6 bases, with 16 bases between them. The CDR3 loop spans 16 amino acids. CDR3: CASSVGGAPSGNEQFF. The DNA of the CDR3 is TGTGCCAGCAGCGTAGGGGGAGCCCCATCGGGCAATGAGCAGTTCTTC.

The chain employs TRBV24-1 and TRBJ2-2, with a possible D match to TRBD1 (5 bases). Trimming left V 4 bases short and J 2 bases short, with 13 bases between. The CDR3 consists of 16 residues. Germline-derived CDR1 and CDR2 are KGHDR and SFDVKD. For the CDR3, the DNA is TGTGCCACCAGTGAGGTAGGGGCCCTCAACACCGGGGAGCTGTTTTTT. This translates into CATSEVGALNTGELFF.